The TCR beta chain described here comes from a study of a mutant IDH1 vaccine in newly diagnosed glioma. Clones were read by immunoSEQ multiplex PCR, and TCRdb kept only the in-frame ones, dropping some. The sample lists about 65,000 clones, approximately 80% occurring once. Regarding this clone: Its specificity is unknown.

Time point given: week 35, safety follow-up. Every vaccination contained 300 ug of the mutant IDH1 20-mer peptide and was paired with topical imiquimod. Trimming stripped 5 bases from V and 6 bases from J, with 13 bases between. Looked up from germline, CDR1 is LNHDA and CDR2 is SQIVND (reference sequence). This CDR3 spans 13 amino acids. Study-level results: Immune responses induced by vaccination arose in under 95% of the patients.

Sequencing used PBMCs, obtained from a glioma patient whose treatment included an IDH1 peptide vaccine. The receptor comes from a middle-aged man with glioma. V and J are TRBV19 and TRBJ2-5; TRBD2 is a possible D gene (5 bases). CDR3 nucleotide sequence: TGTGCCAGTAGTGAGACCGGGGTGAAGACCCAGTACTTC. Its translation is CASSETGVKTQYF. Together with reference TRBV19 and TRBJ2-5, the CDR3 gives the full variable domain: DGGITQSPKYLFRKEGQNVTLSCEQNLNHDAMYWYRQDPGQGLRLIYYSQIVNDFQKGDIAEGYSVSREKKESFPLTVTSAQKNPTAFYLCASSETGVKTQYFGPGTRLLVL.